These 26 T cell receptor beta chains were sequenced from one sample in a study of T cells in localized non-small cell lung cancer. The protocol was immunoSEQ multiplex PCR, while the TCRdb copy is restricted to in-frame clones and leaves out a portion. Found here are 1,500 or so clones, around 35% of them singletons; the top ten hold 6.5% to 8.5%. This sample comprised normal lung tissue next to the tumor, obtained before any cancer treatment. All receptors come from a woman aged 40-75 years with stage I squamous cell lung carcinoma.

This clone was seen only a few times. One end of the junction fails to match germline, which may point to a read error. An uncertain or unread base leads to its residue being written X. The chain carries TRBV6-7 and TRBJ1-1; 8 bases fit TRBD1. TRBV6-7 is given ORF status, its function remaining uncertain. The CDR3 loop spans 16 amino acids. The CDR3 DNA is TGTRCCAGCACCCTGGACAGGGATCGAGGGAACACTGAAGCTTTCTTT. Translated: CXSTLDRDRGNTEAFF.

The gene calls are TRBV30 and TRBJ2-5; D might be TRBD2 (7 bases). The CDR3 consists of 13 residues. V lost 5 bases and J 5 bases, leaving 15 bases between the germline ends. From germline, CDR1 is GTSNPN and CDR2 SVGIG (reference sequence). CDR3 residues: CAWGEGVTETQYF. In nucleotides, the CDR3 is TGTGCCTGGGGGGAGGGGGTTACGGAGACCCAGTACTTC.

The table lists this clone with a few counts. V usage is TRBV30 and J usage is TRBJ1-1; no definite D call. The germline V gene has CDR1 GTSNPN and CDR2 SVGIG (reference sequence). The ends were cut back, 4 bases at V and 1 base at J, with 10 bases in the middle. The CDR3 runs 13 residues. CDR3 bases: TGTGCCTGGACCCGGGAGACGAACACTGAAGCTTTCTTT. Its protein product is CAWTRETNTEAFF.

The chain carries TRBV18 and TRBJ2-7, with 8 bases fitting TRBD1. The germline V gene has CDR1 KGHSH and CDR2 LQKENI. CDR3 length: 14 residues. V lost 3 bases to trimming and J lost 2 bases; unmatched junction nucleotides: 3. The CDR3 sequence: CASSPGQGPYEQYF. The CDR3 region has the DNA TGTGCCAGCTCACCCGGACAGGGTCCCTACGAGCAGTACTTC.

The chain couples TRBV4-1 to TRBJ1-6, with TRBD1 matching over 11 bases. The germline V gene has CDR1 MGHRA and CDR2 YSYEKL. V shed 6 bases, J shed 10 bases, and the junction held 11 bases outside the gene matches. This CDR3 comprises 16 residues. CDR3 DNA: TGCGCCAGCAGAGAAGGACAGGGGGCTTCCATATCACCCCTCCACTTT. Protein: CASREGQGASISPLHF.

In regard to this clone: X is used for the amino acid whose nucleotide is unread or ambiguous. The CDR3 coding sequence is TGTGCCAGCAGGCGCGGGACAGGGGAARAAAAACTGTTTTTT. This encodes CASRRGTGEXKLFF. V usage is TRBV25-1 and J usage is TRBJ1-4; 10 nucleotides align to TRBD1. In germline, CDR1 is MGHDK, CDR2 SYGVNS. Losses at the gene ends were 6 bases for V and 9 bases for J; bases not matched to a gene: 7. The CDR3 is made up of 14 amino acids.

The chain uses TRBV29-1 and TRBJ1-2; D might be TRBD1 (6 bases). The CDR3 extends over 12 amino acids. Germline values: CDR1 SQVTM, CDR2 ANQGSEA. The V and J ends lost 0 bases and 12 bases respectively, with 14 bases between them. The DNA of the CDR3 is TGCAGCGTTGAAGATCCCGGGGGCTATGACACCTTC. Its protein product is CSVEDPGGYDTF.

The rearrangement links TRBV5-1 to TRBJ1-1, with 7 bases matching TRBD1. This CDR3 is built from 14 residues. Germline assignment: CDR1 SGHRS and CDR2 YFSETQ. V lost 4 bases and J lost 4; bases outside the gene matches: 7. The CDR3 spells CASSETGVVTEAFF. CDR3 nucleotide sequence: TGCGCCAGCAGCGAAACAGGGGTGGTCACTGAAGCTTTCTTT. Looking up the rest from reference TRBV5-1 and TRBJ1-1 gives the full variable domain: KAGVTQTPRYLIKTRGQQVTLSCSPISGHRSVSWYQQTPGQGLQFLFEYFSETQRNKGNFPGRFSGRQFSNSRSEMNVSTLELGDSALYLCASSETGVVTEAFFGQGTRLTVV.

The V gene is TRBV6-8, the J gene TRBJ1-1; the D is unclear. Deletions cut 6 bases from V and 2 bases from J, with 16 bases between. The CDR3 length is 15 residues. Germline V lookup: CDR1 MNHGY, CDR2 SAAAGT. The CDR3 sequence: CASRFTVWANTEAFF. The CDR3 DNA sequence: TGTGCCAGCAGATTCACCGTTTGGGCAAACACTGAAGCTTTCTTT.

The V gene is TRBV23-1, the J gene TRBJ2-7; perhaps TRBD1 as D (5 bases). TRBV23-1 is flagged as an ORF with uncertain function. V was pared by 2 bases and J by 4 bases, with 12 bases between. This CDR3 contains 14 residues. In DNA, the CDR3 is TGCGCCAGCAGTCAAGCCAGGGCCTTTTACGAGCAGTACTTC. Protein product: CASSQARAFYEQYF.

V and J are TRBV14 and TRBJ1-2; perhaps TRBD1 as D (6 bases). CDR1 and CDR2 from the germline V gene are SGHDN and FVKESK. The CDR3 loop spans 14 amino acids. Trimming cost V 0 bases and J 4 bases, with 9 bases left between them. CDR3 sequence: CASSQDGRGYGYTF. CDR3 in DNA: TGTGCCAGCAGCCAAGATGGCAGGGGCTATGGCTACACCTTC.

The CDR3 DNA follows: TGTGCCACCAGCAGACAGGGGGGATTTAACTATGGCTACACCTTC. This gives the protein CATSRQGGFNYGYTF. The rearrangement joins TRBV15 to TRBJ1-2; TRBD1 aligns across 7 bases. Per the germline V gene, CDR1 is LNHNV and CDR2 is YYDKDF (reference sequence). The J segment lost 1 base and the V segment lost 2 bases, leaving 4 bases of the junction unmatched. This CDR3 is 15 amino acids long.

This chain connects TRBV19 to TRBJ1-3; D is possibly TRBD1 (6 bases). Between the trimmed V and J ends, which lost 4 bases and 0 bases, there was a span of 10 bases. Per the germline V gene, CDR1 is LNHDA and CDR2 is SQIVND (reference sequence). The CDR3 sequence is 15 residues long. As DNA, the CDR3 is TGTGCCAGTAGTAATGCAGGGGACTCTGGAAACACCATATATTTT. Its protein product is CASSNAGDSGNTIYF.

This clone is classed as medium-sized. The chain links TRBV11-3 to TRBJ2-1, with TRBD2 identical over 8 bases. J gave up 4 bases and V 5 bases, and 7 bases lay outside the gene matches. In germline, CDR1 is SGHNT, CDR2 YENEEA. The CDR3 contains 15 residues. The CDR3 sequence is CASSPRAGAYNEQFF. CDR3 bases: TGTGCCAGCAGCCCCAGAGCGGGGGCATACAATGAGCAGTTCTTC.

This clone was seen a few times. This sequence joins TRBV11-3 and TRBJ2-5, with 8 bases lining up with TRBD1. The length of the CDR3 is 15 residues. Germline V gene sequence: CDR1 SGHNT, CDR2 YENEEA. The junction had 10 bases not matched to a gene; V was cut back by 5 bases and J by 5 bases. The CDR3 nucleotides are TGTGCCAGCAGCCCCCGGACAGGGCTTGGGGAGACCCAGTACTTC. Translation gives CASSPRTGLGETQYF.

This clone was counted between two and nine times. The V call is TRBV30, the J call TRBJ2-2; either TRBD1 or TRBD2 may fit D (5 bases each). The CDR3 is made up of 13 amino acids. CDR1 is GTSNPN, CDR2 SVGIG, per germline (reference sequence). V was pared by 2 bases and J by 3 bases, with 7 bases between. The CDR3 nucleotides read TGTGCCTGGAGTCTGGGGGACACCGGGGAGCTGTTTTTT. Residues: CAWSLGDTGELFF.

The V and J genes are TRBV19 and TRBJ2-3, with TRBD1 as a possible D gene (6 bases). Per the germline V gene, CDR1 is LNHDA and CDR2 is SQIVND (reference sequence). CDR3 length: 14 residues. V lost 3 bases, J lost 9 bases, and 16 bases lay in between. The CDR3 DNA reads TGTGCCAGTAGTATCCTAACAGGGTTAAGGACGCAGTATTTT. Protein sequence: CASSILTGLRTQYF.

The V and J genes are TRBV30 and TRBJ2-2; tentative D call: TRBD2 (6 bases). This CDR3 has 14 amino acids. The germline V and J ends were trimmed by 3 bases and 7 bases, with 15 bases remaining between them. CDR1 and CDR2 from the germline V gene are GTSNPN and SVGIG (reference sequence). CDR3 nucleotide sequence: TGTGCCTGGAGGGGGGGATACCTCGACGGGGAGCTGTTTTTT. As protein: CAWRGGYLDGELFF.

This clone showed up just once. The chain has TRBV19 and TRBJ2-3, with 10 bases fitting TRBD2. The length of the CDR3 is 16 residues. V dropped 1 base and J dropped 1; count of bases not matched to a gene: 2. CDR1 is LNHDA, CDR2 SQIVND, per germline (reference sequence). The CDR3 DNA is TGTGCCAGTAGTATAGGGCTAGCGGGGGGCACAGATACGCAGTATTTT. Encoded protein: CASSIGLAGGTDTQYF.

This clone was seen a handful of times. This sequence joins TRBV18 and TRBJ1-2; D is undetermined. This CDR3 contains 14 residues. V was cut by 3 bases and J by 7 bases, with 15 bases left in between. Germline V lookup: CDR1 KGHSH, CDR2 LQKENI. The DNA of the CDR3 is TGTGCCAGCTCACCCCCTCGCAGGAGGTCTGGCTACACCTTC. Translation gives CASSPPRRRSGYTF.

This clone is medium-sized (0.01 to 0.1%) within its sample. V is TRBV6-8 and J is TRBJ1-2; D is uncertain. Germline values: CDR1 MNHGY, CDR2 SAAAGT. This CDR3 contains 13 residues. Trimming cost V 5 bases and J 1 base, with 8 bases left between them. The CDR3 sequence: CASSAGINYGYTF. The CDR3 bases are TGTGCCAGCAGTGCCGGGATTAACTATGGCTACACCTTC.

This clone appeared a single time. J is TRBJ2-3 and V is TRBV19; D not certain. Germline assignment: CDR1 LNHDA and CDR2 SQIVND (reference sequence). The CDR3 length is 14 residues. V was cut by 0 bases and J by 11 bases, with 15 bases left in between. The CDR3 region is CASSIDLPAGRQYF. CDR3 coding DNA: TGTGCCAGTAGTATAGATCTCCCCGCTGGTAGGCAGTATTTT.

The chain carries TRBV4-1 and TRBJ2-1; 9 nucleotides agree with TRBD2. This CDR3 region has 15 residues. V shed 8 bases and J 10 bases; nucleotides not matched to a gene: 15. In germline, CDR1 is MGHRA, CDR2 YSYEKL. This CDR3 reads CASVLKGGGGKEQFF. In nucleotides, the CDR3 is TGCGCCAGCGTACTTAAGGGCGGGGGGGGCAAAGAGCAGTTCTTC.

The CDR3 protein is CASSFGRNTEAFF. The DNA for the CDR3 is TGTGCCAGCAGTTTCGGGCGAAACACTGAAGCTTTCTTT. This chain connects TRBV28 to TRBJ1-1; D uncertain. The CDR3 contains 13 residues. The germline V and J ends were trimmed by 3 bases and 2 bases, with 7 bases remaining between them. Germline loops: CDR1 MDHEN, CDR2 SYDVKM. Supplemented by reference TRBV28 and TRBJ1-1, the full variable domain reads DVKVTQSSRYLVKRTGEKVFLECVQDMDHENMFWYRQDPGLGLRLIYFSYDVKMKEKGDIPEGYSVSREKKERFSLILESASTNQTSMYLCASSFGRNTEAFFGQGTRLTVV.

V is TRBV19 and J is TRBJ2-1, with unresolved D. The V end lost 6 bases, the J end lost 10 bases, and 22 bases lay between the germline ends. Germline V gene lookup returns CDR1 LNHDA and CDR2 SQIVND (reference sequence). This CDR3 spans 15 amino acids. The CDR3 DNA is TGTGCCAGTAGCTCTTCGATCAGGAGCACCGCCGAGCAGTTCTTC. Translation gives CASSSSIRSTAEQFF.

This clone was picked up a small number of times. The chain couples TRBV9 to TRBJ1-1; TRBD1 is a possible D gene (6 bases). The CDR3 loop spans 17 amino acids. In germline, CDR1 is SGDLS, CDR2 YYNGEE. The ends were cut back, 0 bases at V and 5 bases at J, with 20 bases in the middle. The CDR3 DNA sequence: TGTGCCAGCAGCGTAGGGTGGGGGGGCTCCACCAGGACTGAAGCTTTCTTT. Amino acid sequence: CASSVGWGGSTRTEAFF.